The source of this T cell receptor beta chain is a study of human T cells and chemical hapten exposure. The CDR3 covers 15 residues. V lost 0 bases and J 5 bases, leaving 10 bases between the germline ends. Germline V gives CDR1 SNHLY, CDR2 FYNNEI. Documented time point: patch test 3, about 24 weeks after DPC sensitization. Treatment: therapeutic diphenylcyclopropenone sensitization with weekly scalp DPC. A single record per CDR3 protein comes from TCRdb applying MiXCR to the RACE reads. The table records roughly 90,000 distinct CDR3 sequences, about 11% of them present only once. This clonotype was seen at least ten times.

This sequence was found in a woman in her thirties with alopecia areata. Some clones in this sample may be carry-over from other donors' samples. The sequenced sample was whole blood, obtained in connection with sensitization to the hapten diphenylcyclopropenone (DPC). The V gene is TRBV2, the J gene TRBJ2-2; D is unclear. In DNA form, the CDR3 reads TGTGCCAGCAGTGAAGCGGGTGGTTTGACCGGGGAGCTGTTTTTT. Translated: CASSEAGGLTGELFF.